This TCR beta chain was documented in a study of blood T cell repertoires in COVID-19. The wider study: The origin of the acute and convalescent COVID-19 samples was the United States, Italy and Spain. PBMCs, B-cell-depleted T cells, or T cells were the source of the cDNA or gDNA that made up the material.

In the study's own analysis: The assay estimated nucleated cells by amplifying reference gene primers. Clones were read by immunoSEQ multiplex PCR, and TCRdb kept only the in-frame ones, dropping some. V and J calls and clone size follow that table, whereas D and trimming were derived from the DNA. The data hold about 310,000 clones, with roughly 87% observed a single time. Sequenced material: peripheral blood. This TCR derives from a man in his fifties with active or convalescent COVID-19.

The CDR3 loop is CASSQEIGDRGEAFF. For the CDR3, the DNA is TGCGCCAGCAGCCAAGAAATCGGGGACAGAGGCGAAGCTTTCTTT. This sequence joins TRBV4-1 and TRBJ1-1, with TRBD1 matching over 7 bases. J was trimmed by 8 bases and V by 0 bases; bases with no gene match: 9. Germline CDR1 MGHRA, CDR2 YSYEKL. This CDR3 is 15 amino acids long.